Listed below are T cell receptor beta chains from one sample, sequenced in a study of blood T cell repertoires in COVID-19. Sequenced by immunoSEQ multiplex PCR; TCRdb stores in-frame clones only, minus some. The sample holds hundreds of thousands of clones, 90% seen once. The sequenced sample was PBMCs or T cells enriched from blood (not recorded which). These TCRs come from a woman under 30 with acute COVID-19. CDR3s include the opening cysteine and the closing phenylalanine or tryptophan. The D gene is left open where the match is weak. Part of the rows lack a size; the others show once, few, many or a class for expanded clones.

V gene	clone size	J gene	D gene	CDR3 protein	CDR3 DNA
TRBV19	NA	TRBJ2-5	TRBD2	CASRTSGTQQETQYF	TGTGCCAGTAGGACTAGCGGGACCCAACAAGAGACCCAGTACTTC
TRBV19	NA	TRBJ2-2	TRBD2	CASRVLAGTGELFF	TGTGCCAGTAGAGTTCTAGCGGGGACCGGGGAGCTGTTTTTT
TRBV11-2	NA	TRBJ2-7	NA	CASSLGLDYEQYF	TGTGCCAGCAGCTTAGGACTAGACTACGAGCAGTACTTC
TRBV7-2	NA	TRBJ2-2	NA	CASSLARGANTGELFF	TGTGCCAGCAGCTTAGCGCGGGGAGCGAACACCGGGGAGCTGTTTTTT
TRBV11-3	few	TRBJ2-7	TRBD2	CASSLGTSNEQYF	TGTGCCAGCAGCTTGGGGACTAGCAACGAGCAGTACTTC
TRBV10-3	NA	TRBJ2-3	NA	CAISERDGSADTQYF	TGTGCCATCAGTGAGAGGGACGGGAGTGCAGATACGCAGTATTTT
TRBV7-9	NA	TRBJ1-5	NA	CASSQGRRGGPQHF	TGTGCCAGCAGCCAAGGACGGCGGGGGGGGCCCCAGCATTTT
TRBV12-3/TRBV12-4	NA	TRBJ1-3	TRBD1	CASRGTGGNTIYF	TGTGCCAGCCGCGGGACAGGGGGAAACACCATATATTTT
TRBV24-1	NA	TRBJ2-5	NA	CATRPGDQETQYF	TGTGCCACCAGGCCAGGCGACCAAGAGACCCAGTACTTC
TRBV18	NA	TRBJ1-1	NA	CASSLGGSMNTEAFF	TGTGCCAGCTCACTGGGGGGAAGCATGAACACTGAAGCTTTCTTT
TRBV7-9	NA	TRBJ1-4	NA	CASSPPTTLGEKLFF	TGTGCCAGCAGCCCCCCGACAACTTTGGGTGAAAAACTGTTTTTT
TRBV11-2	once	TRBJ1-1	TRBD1	CASSSVQGARTEAFF	TGTGCCAGCAGCTCCGTGCAGGGGGCGCGCACTGAAGCTTTCTTT
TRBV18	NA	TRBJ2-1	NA	CASKDFRQTSYNEQFF	TGTGCCAGCAAAGATTTCCGACAGACCTCCTACAATGAGCAGTTCTTC
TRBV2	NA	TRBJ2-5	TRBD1	CASSDSKTGIETQYF	TGTGCCAGCAGTGATTCAAAGACAGGGATCGAGACCCAGTACTTC
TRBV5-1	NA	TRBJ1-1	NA	CASSWAGDTEAFF	TGCGCCAGCAGCTGGGCAGGCGATACTGAAGCTTTCTTT
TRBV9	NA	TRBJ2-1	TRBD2	CASSPRTSGGRNEQFF	TGTGCCAGCAGCCCGAGGACTAGCGGGGGGAGGAATGAGCAGTTCTTC
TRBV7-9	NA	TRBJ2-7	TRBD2	CASSGGLAGIYEQYF	TGTGCCAGCAGCGGAGGACTAGCGGGGATCTACGAGCAGTACTTC
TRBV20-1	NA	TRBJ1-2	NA	CSASRGSPYGYTF	TGCAGTGCGAGTCGGGGGTCCCCCTATGGCTACACCTTC
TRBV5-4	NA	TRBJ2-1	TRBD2	CASSRAFLSGLAGGEQFF	TGTGCCAGCAGCCGGGCGTTTCTTTCGGGACTAGCGGGCGGTGAGCAGTTCTTC
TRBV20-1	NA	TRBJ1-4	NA	CSATRMEKLFF	TGCAGTGCTACCCGTATGGAAAAACTGTTTTTT
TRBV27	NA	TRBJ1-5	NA	CASSYQLGNQPQHF	TGTGCCAGCAGTTACCAGTTGGGCAATCAGCCCCAGCATTTT
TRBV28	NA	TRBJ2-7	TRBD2	CASSLRSGIYEQYF	TGTGCCAGCAGTTTACGGAGCGGGATCTACGAGCAGTACTTC
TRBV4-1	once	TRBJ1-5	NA	CASSQGRGRGNQPQHF	TGCGCCAGCAGCCAAGGCCGGGGTAGGGGCAATCAGCCCCAGCATTTT
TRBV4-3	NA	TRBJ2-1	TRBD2	CASSQGSGAYNEQFF	TGCGCCAGCAGCCAAGGCAGCGGGGCCTACAATGAGCAGTTCTTC
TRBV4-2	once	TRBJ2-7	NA	CASSQAGDPLGGNYEQYF	TGTGCCAGCAGCCAAGCCGGAGACCCCTTGGGGGGAAACTACGAGCAGTACTTC
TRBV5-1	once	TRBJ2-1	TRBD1	CASSPGQGAYNEQFF	TGCGCCAGCAGTCCTGGACAGGGAGCCTACAATGAGCAGTTCTTC
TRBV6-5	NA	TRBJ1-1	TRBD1	CASSNRDRGGVGAFF	TGTGCCAGCAGTAACCGGGACAGGGGAGGAGTCGGAGCTTTCTTT
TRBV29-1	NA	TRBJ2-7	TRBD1	CSVRDRVGEQYF	TGCAGCGTGCGGGACAGGGTGGGCGAGCAGTACTTC
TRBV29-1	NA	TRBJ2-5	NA	CSVGGPVTSGETQYF	TGCAGCGTCGGAGGACCTGTGACCTCGGGGGAGACCCAGTACTTC
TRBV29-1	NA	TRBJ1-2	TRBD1	CSAFGQGTSGYTF	TGCAGCGCCTTCGGACAGGGGACTTCTGGCTACACCTTC
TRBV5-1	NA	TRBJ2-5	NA	CASSLEQGYETQYF	TGCGCCAGCAGCTTGGAACAGGGTTATGAGACCCAGTACTTC
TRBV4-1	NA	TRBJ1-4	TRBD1	CASSQTTGGTNEKLFF	TGCGCCAGCAGCCAGACTACAGGGGGCACTAATGAAAAACTGTTTTTT
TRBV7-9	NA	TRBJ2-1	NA	CASSLKDWAYNEQFF	TGTGCCAGCAGCTTAAAAGATTGGGCTTACAATGAGCAGTTCTTC
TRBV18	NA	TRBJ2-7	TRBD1	CASSLGVQGAIYEQYF	TGTGCCAGCTCACTAGGCGTACAGGGGGCGATTTACGAGCAGTACTTC
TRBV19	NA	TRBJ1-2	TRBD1	CASSRQGNNYGYTF	TGTGCCAGTAGTCGACAGGGGAATAACTATGGCTACACCTTC
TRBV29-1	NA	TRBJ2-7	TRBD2	CSVGTSGRAGQYF	TGCAGCGTGGGGACTAGCGGGAGGGCCGGGCAGTACTTC
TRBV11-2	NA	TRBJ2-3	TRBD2	CASSLGMGTSGRAKYF	TGTGCCAGCAGCTTAGGCATGGGGACTAGCGGGAGGGCCAAGTATTTT
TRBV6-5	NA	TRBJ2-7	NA	CASSRTFYEQYF	TGTGCCAGCAGCCGGACATTCTACGAGCAGTACTTC
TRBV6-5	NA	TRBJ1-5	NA	CASSYAASQPQHF	TGTGCCAGCAGTTACGCTGCTAGTCAGCCCCAGCATTTT
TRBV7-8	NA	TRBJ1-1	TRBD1	CASSFSGGFNTEAFF	TGTGCCAGCAGCTTTTCAGGGGGGTTCAACACTGAAGCTTTCTTT
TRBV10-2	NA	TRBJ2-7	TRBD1	CASTPGQSSYEQYF	TGCGCCAGCACCCCGGGACAGTCCTCCTACGAGCAGTACTTC
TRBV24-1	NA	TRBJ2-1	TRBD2	CATSGTSVDFYEQFF	TGTGCCACCAGCGGGACTAGCGTCGATTTTTATGAGCAGTTCTTC
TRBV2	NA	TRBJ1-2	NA	CASSEQGGNYGYTF	TGTGCCAGCAGTGAACAGGGCGGTAACTATGGCTACACCTTC
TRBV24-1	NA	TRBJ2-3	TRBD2	CATSDTKKSMTSGVTDTQYF	TGTGCCACCAGTGATACAAAGAAGAGTATGACTAGCGGAGTCACAGATACGCAGTATTTT
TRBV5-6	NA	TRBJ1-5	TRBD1	CASSLSGQGILIQPQHF	TGTGCCAGCAGCTTGTCGGGACAGGGGATTTTGATTCAGCCCCAGCATTTT
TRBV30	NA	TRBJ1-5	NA	CAWSSGWSNQPQHF	TGTGCCTGGAGTTCAGGGTGGAGCAATCAGCCCCAGCATTTT